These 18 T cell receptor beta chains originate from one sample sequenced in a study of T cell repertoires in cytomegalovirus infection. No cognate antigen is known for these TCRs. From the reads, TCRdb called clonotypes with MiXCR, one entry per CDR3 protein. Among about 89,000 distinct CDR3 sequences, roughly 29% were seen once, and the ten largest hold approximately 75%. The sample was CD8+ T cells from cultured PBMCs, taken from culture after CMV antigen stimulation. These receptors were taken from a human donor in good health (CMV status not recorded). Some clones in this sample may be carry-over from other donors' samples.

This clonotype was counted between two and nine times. The DNA of the CDR3 is TGTGCCAGCAGCTTAGACAGTAGCAATCAGCCCCAGCATTTT. The encoded protein is CASSLDSSNQPQHF. V gene TRBV7-9 combines with J gene TRBJ1-5; D uncertain. In germline, CDR1 is SEHNR, CDR2 FQNEAQ (reference sequence). The ends were cut back, 1 base at V and 0 bases at J, with 4 bases in the middle. This CDR3 is built from 14 residues.

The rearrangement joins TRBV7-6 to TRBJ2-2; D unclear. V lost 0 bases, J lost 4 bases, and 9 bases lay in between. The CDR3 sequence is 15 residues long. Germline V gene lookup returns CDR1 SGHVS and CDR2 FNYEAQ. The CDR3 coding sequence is TGTGCCAGCAGCTTAGCTCGCCCGGGCACCGGGGAGCTGTTTTTT. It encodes CASSLARPGTGELFF.

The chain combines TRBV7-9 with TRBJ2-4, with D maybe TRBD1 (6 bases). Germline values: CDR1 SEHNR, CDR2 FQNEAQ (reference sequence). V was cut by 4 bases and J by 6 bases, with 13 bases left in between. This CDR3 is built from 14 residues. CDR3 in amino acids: CASSSTGTGNIQYF. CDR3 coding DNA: TGTGCCAGCAGCTCAACAGGGACGGGAAACATTCAGTACTTC.

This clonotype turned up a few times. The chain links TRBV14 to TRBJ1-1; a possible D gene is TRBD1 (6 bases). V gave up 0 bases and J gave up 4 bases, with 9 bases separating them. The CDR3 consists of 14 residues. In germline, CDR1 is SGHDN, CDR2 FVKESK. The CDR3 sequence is CASSQDLGATEAFF. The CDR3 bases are TGTGCCAGCAGCCAAGATCTGGGGGCCACTGAAGCTTTCTTT.

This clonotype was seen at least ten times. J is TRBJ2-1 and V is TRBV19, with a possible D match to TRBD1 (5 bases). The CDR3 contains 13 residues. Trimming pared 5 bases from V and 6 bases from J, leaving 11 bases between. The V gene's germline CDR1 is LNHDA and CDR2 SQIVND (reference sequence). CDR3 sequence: CASSVQGPNEQFF. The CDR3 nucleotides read TGTGCCAGTAGTGTTCAGGGTCCCAATGAGCAGTTCTTC. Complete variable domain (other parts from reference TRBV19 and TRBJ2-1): DGGITQSPKYLFRKEGQNVTLSCEQNLNHDAMYWYRQDPGQGLRLIYYSQIVNDFQKGDIAEGYSVSREKKESFPLTVTSAQKNPTAFYLCASSVQGPNEQFFGPGTRLTVL.

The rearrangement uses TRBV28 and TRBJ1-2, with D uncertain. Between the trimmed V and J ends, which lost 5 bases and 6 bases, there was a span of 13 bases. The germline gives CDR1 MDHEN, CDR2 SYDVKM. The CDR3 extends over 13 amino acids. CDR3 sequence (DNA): TGTGCCAGCAGTCCGGGGATATTCCATGGCTACACCTTC. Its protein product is CASSPGIFHGYTF.

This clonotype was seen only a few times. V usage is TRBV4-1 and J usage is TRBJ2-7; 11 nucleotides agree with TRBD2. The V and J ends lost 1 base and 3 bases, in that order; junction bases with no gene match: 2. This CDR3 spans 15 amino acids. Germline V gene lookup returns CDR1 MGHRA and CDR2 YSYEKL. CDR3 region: CASSQGTSGGYEQYF. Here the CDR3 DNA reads TGCGCCAGCAGCCAAGGAACTAGCGGGGGCTACGAGCAGTACTTC.

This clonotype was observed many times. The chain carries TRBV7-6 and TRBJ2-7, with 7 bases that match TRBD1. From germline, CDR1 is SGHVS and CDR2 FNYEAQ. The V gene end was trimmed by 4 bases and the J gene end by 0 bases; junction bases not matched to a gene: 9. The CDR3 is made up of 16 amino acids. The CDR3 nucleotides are TGTGCCAGCAGCTCCAACGGACAGGCGGGCTCCTACGAGCAGTACTTC. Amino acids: CASSSNGQAGSYEQYF.

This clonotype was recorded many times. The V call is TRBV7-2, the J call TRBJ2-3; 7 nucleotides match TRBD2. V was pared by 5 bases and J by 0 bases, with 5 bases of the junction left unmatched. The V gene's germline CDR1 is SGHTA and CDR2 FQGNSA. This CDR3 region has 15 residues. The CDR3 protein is CASSQRGTSTDTQYF. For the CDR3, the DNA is TGTGCCAGCAGCCAGCGGGGAACTAGCACAGATACGCAGTATTTT.

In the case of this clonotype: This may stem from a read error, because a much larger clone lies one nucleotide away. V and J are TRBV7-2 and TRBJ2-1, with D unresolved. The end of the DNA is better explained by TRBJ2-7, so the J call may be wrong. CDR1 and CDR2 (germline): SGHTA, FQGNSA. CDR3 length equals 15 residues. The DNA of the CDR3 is TGTGCCAGCAGCTTAATGTCCCCCTACTACAATGAGCAGTACTTC. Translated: CASSLMSPYYNEQYF.

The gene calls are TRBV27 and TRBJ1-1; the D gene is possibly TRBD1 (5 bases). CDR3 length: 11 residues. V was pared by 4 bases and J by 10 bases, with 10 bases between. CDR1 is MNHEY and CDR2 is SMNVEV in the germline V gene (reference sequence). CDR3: CASSSGVGAFF. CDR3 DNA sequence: TGTGCCAGCAGTTCGGGGGTCGGAGCTTTCTTT.

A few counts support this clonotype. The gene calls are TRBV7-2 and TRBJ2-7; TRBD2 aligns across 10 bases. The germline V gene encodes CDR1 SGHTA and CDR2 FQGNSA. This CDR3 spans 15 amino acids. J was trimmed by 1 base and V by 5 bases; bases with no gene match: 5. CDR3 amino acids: CASSHTSGVSYEQYF. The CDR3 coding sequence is TGTGCCAGCAGCCACACTAGCGGGGTGTCCTACGAGCAGTACTTC.

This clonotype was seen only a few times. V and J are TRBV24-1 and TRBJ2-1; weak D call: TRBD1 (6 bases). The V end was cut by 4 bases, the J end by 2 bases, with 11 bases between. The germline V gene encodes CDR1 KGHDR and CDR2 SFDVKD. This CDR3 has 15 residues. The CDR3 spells CATSDRGHPYNEQFF. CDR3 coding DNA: TGTGCCACCAGTGACCGGGGACACCCCTACAATGAGCAGTTCTTC.

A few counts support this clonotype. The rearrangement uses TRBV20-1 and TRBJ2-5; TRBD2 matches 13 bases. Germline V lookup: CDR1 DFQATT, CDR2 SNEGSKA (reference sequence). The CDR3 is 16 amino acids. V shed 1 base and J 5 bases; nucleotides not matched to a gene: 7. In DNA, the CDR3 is TGCAGTGCTAGAGCACTAGCGGGGGGGCCCTCGGAGACCCAGTACTTC. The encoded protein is CSARALAGGPSETQYF.

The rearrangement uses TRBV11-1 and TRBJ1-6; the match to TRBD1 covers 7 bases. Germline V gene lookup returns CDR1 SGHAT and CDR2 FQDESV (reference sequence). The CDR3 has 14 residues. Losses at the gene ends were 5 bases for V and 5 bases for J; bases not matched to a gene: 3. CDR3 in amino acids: CASSRTGNNSPLHF. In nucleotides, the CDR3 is TGTGCCAGCAGCCGGACAGGCAATAATTCACCCCTCCACTTT. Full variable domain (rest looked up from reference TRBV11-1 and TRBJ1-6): EAEVAQSPRYKITEKSQAVAFWCDPISGHATLYWYRQILGQGPELLVQFQDESVVDDSQLPKDRFSAERLKGVDSTLKIQPAELGDSAMYLCASSRTGNNSPLHFGNGTRLTVT.

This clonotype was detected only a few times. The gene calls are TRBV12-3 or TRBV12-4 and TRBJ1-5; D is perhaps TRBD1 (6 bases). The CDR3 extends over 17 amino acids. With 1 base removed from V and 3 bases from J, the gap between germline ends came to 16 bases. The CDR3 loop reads CASSLVVGQPNNQPQHF. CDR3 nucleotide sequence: TGTGCCAGCAGTTTAGTAGTTGGACAGCCCAACAATCAGCCCCAGCATTTT.

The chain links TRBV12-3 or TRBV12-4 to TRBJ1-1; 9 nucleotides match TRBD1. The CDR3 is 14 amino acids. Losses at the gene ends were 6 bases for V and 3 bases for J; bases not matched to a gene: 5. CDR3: CASSSTGGDTEAFF. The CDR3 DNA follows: TGTGCCAGCAGCTCGACAGGGGGGGACACTGAAGCTTTCTTT.

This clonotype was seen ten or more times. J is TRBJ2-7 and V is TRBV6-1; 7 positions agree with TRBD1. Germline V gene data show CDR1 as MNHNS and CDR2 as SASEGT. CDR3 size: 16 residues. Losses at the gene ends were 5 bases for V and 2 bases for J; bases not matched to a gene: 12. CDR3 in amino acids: CASSPYRSGGAYEQYF. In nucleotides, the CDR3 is TGTGCCAGCAGTCCGTACCGTTCAGGGGGTGCCTACGAGCAGTACTTC.